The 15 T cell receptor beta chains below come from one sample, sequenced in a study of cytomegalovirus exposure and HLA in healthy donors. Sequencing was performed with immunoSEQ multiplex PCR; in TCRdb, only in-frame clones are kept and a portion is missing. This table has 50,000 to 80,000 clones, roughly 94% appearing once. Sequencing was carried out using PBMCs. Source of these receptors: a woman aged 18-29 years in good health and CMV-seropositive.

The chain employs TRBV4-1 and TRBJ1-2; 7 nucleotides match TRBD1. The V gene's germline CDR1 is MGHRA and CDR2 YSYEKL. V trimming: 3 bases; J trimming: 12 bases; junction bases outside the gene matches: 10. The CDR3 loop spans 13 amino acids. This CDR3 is CASSQPGTVSDTF. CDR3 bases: TGCGCCAGCAGCCAGCCAGGGACAGTGAGCGACACCTTC.

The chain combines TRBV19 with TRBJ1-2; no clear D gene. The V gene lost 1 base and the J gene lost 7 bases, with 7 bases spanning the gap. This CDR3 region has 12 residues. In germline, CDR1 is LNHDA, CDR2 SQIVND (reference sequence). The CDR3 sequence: CASSIGGGGYTF. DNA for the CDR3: TGTGCCAGTAGTATAGGGGGAGGTGGCTACACCTTC.

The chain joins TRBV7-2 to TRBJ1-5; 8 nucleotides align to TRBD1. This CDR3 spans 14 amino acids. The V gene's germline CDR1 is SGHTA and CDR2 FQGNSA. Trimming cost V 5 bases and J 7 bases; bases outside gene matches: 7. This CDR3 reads CASSAGTGPQPQHF. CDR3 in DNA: TGTGCCAGCAGCGCCGGGACAGGCCCCCAGCCCCAGCATTTT.

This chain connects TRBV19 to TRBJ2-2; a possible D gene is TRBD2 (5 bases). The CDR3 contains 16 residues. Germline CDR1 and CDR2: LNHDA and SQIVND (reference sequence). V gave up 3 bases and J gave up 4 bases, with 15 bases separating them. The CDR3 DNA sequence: TGTGCCAGTAGTATGACGGGGATGGGAAGCACCGGGGAGCTGTTTTTT. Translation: CASSMTGMGSTGELFF. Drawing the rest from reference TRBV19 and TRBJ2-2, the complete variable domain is DGGITQSPKYLFRKEGQNVTLSCEQNLNHDAMYWYRQDPGQGLRLIYYSQIVNDFQKGDIAEGYSVSREKKESFPLTVTSAQKNPTAFYLCASSMTGMGSTGELFFGEGSRLTVL.

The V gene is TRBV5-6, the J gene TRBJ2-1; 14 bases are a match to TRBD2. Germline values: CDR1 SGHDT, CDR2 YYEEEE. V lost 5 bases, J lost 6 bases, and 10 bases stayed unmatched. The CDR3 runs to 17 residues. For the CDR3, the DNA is TGTGCCAGCAGGCTGCCGGGACTAGCGGGGGACCTCAATGAGCAGTTCTTC. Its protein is CASRLPGLAGDLNEQFF. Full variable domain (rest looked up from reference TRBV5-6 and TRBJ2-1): DAGVTQSPTHLIKTRGQQVTLRCSPKSGHDTVSWYQQALGQGPQFIFQYYEEEERQRGNFPDRFSGHQFPNYSSELNVNALLLGDSALYLCASRLPGLAGDLNEQFFGPGTRLTVL.

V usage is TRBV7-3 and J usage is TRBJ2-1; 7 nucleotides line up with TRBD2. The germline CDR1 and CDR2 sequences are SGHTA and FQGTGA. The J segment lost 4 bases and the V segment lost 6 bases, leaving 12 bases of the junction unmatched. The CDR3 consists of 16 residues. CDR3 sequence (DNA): TGTGCCAGCAGTCCTAATCCGGGACTACATTACAATGAGCAGTTCTTC. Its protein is CASSPNPGLHYNEQFF.

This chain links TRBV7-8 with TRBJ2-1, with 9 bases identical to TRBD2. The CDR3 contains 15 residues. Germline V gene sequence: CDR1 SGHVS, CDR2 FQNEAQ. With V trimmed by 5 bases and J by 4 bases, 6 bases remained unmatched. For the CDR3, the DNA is TGTGCCAGCAGCATTAGCGGGGGACGATACAATGAGCAGTTCTTC. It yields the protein CASSISGGRYNEQFF.

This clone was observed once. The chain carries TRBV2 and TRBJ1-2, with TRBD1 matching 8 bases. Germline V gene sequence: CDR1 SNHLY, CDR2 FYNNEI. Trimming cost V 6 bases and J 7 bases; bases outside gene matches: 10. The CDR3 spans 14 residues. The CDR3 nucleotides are TGTGCCAGCAGCGTACAGGGACAGGCGGGTGGCTACACCTTC. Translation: CASSVQGQAGGYTF.

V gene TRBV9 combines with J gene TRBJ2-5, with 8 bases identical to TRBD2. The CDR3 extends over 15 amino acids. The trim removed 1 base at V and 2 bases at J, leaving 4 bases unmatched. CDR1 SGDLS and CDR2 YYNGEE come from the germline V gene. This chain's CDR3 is CASSVSSGSQETQYF. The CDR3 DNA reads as TGTGCCAGCAGCGTAAGCAGCGGGAGTCAAGAGACCCAGTACTTC.

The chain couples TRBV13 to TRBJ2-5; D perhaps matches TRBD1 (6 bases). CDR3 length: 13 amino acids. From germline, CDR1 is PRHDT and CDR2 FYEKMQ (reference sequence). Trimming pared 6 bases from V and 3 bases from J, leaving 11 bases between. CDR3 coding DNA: TGTGCCAGCAGTTTTAGGGGGAAAGAGACCCAGTACTTC. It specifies CASSFRGKETQYF.

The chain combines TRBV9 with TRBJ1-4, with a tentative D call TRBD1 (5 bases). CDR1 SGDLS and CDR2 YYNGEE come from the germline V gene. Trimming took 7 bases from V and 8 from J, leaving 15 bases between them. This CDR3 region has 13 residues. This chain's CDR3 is CASGGGAGEKLFF. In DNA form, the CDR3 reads TGTGCCAGCGGGGGAGGGGCGGGCGAAAAACTGTTTTTT.

The CDR3 loop is CASSPGTSDFSGELFF. The CDR3 coding sequence is TGTGCCAGCAGCCCCGGGACTAGTGACTTTAGTGGGGAGCTGTTTTTT. The V call is TRBV7-6, the J call TRBJ2-2; 8 nucleotides agree with TRBD2. The germline gives CDR1 SGHVS, CDR2 FNYEAQ. The CDR3 runs to 16 residues. Losses at the gene ends were 5 bases for V and 8 bases for J; bases not matched to a gene: 13.

The CDR3 spells CASSFGAANTEAFF. The CDR3 DNA reads as TGTGCCAGCAGTTTTGGGGCAGCGAACACTGAAGCTTTCTTT. The V and J genes are TRBV27 and TRBJ1-1; possible D gene TRBD1, 5 bases. The CDR3 has 14 amino acids. The ends were cut back, 3 bases at V and 1 base at J, with 9 bases in the middle. Germline V lookup: CDR1 MNHEY, CDR2 SMNVEV (reference sequence).

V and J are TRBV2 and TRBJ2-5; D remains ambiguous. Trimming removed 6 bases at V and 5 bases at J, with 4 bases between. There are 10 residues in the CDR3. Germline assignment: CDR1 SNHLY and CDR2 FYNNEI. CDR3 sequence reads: CASRSETQYF. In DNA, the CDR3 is TGTGCCAGCAGGAGTGAGACCCAGTACTTC.

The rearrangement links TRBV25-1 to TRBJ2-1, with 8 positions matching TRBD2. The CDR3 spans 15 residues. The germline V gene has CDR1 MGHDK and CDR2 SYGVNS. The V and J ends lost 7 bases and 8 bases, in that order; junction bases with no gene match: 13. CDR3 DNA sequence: TGTGCCAGCAAGGATGGAGGCGGGAGGATCGATGAGCAGTTCTTC. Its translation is CASKDGGGRIDEQFF.